Listed below are T cell receptor beta chains from one sample, sequenced in a study of blood T cells in healthy people across ages. TCRdb ran MiXCR on the 5' RACE reads and lists one entry per CDR3 protein. The sample includes over 1,300,000 distinct CDR3 sequences, almost 60% of them seen just once. Input material: blood. These receptors all stem from a young man in good health. Both conserved end residues are part of each CDR3. D genes are given only for firm matches.

V gene,D gene,CDR3 protein
TRBV7-2,-,CASSPIGSITGELFF
TRBV4-2,TRBD2,CASSQGAAGEETQYF
TRBV21-1,-,CASSKKGTSGKYEQYF
TRBV29-1,-,CSVADGSMWETQYF
TRBV29-1,TRBD1,CSVVQGAYEQYF
TRBV11-2,-,CASSLGPQIGTNNEQFF
TRBV4-1,TRBD2,CASSRSTSGGELFF
TRBV14,-,CASSQWTVREQYF
TRBV20-1,-,CSARDRGPGAGSYEQYF
TRBV6-4,-,CASSDEGNTGELFF
TRBV20-1,TRBD2,CSARGLAGVGREQYF
TRBV14,TRBD1,CASSQVGGQGYTEAFF
TRBV4-1,-,CASSQRRSETQYF
TRBV5-6,-,CASSLAGDSRAFF
TRBV11-1,-,CASSSPFPGVEGEQFF
TRBV10-1,-,CASSESIGLGTQYF
TRBV27,TRBD2,CARTGHGGDTQYF
TRBV20-1,TRBD1,CSAQDRGWEQYF
TRBV5-6,-,CASSAAVQTTYEQYF
TRBV7-9,-,CASSLPGPYNSPLHF
TRBV3-1,TRBD1,CASSARAQGRIYEQYF
TRBV6-2/TRBV6-3,-,CASSSLQGILAKNIQYF
TRBV12-3/TRBV12-4,TRBD1,CASSTGTGPNTEAFF
TRBV27,TRBD1,CASSPRDRLNTEAFF
TRBV10-3,TRBD1,CAISESSTGVSPLHF
TRBV14,-,CASSQGAGDYEQYF
TRBV7-9,-,CASSLSDSPGVETQYF
TRBV29-1,-,CSADQLGQTEAFF
TRBV10-3,TRBD2,CAISVGGAGNEQFF
TRBV6-2/TRBV6-3,-,CASSDTYNEQYF
TRBV9,TRBD1,CASSRRDSPYNEQFF
TRBV5-5,TRBD1,CASSQPGQLFYGYTF
TRBV7-9,-,CATDSTTDTQYF
TRBV20-1,-,CSAETGTGATYEQYF
TRBV29-1,-,CSATGRLSGNTIYF
TRBV29-1,-,CSVEDLIEEGARTDTQYF
TRBV12-3/TRBV12-4,-,CASSRWVGTDTQYF
TRBV18,TRBD1,CASSPRSPGQANYGYTF
TRBV27,-,CASSLGTYRGTEAFF
TRBV27,TRBD1,CASSLGTGGTYGYTF
TRBV5-1,TRBD1,CASSLNDRANTGELFF
TRBV12-3/TRBV12-4,-,CAAAGNYNEQFF
TRBV15,TRBD1,CATSRVGQGPYNEQFF
TRBV7-9,TRBD1,CASSVRRTGVYGYTF
TRBV5-1,-,CASSQWDGTTDTQYF
TRBV3-1,TRBD2,CASSPTTSGTDYEQYF
TRBV27,-,CASSFAPDFNEQFF
TRBV20-1,-,CSARDHSGANVLTF
TRBV4-3,-,CASSQEITDEQFF